Below are 28 T cell receptor beta chains sequenced from a single sample in a study of blood T cell repertoires in COVID-19. Data came from immunoSEQ multiplex PCR; TCRdb stores just in-frame clones and leaves some out. The repertoire has around 220,000 clones, around 85% of them found once; the top ten carry 4%. Sequencing input: peripheral blood. The receptors shown here come from a woman aged 40 to 50 with active or convalescent COVID-19.

This clone appeared a single time. This chain uses TRBV24-1 with TRBJ2-2; no definite D call. V was trimmed by 5 bases and J by 6 bases, leaving 18 bases between them. The CDR3 is 16 amino acids. The germline gives CDR1 KGHDR, CDR2 SFDVKD. The chain's CDR3 is CATSAIGPTIAGELFF. The CDR3 region has the DNA TGTGCCACCAGTGCAATTGGGCCCACCATTGCCGGGGAGCTGTTTTTT.

CDR3 in amino acids: CASSARGTDTQYF. The CDR3 coding sequence is TGTGCCAGCTCGGCCAGGGGCACAGATACGCAGTATTTT. The chain uses TRBV18 and TRBJ2-3, with a weak D call TRBD1 (5 bases). Deletions cut 6 bases from V and 1 base from J, with 8 bases between. This CDR3 is 13 amino acids long. From germline, CDR1 is KGHSH and CDR2 LQKENI.

The chain has TRBV5-1 and TRBJ2-3, with 9 bases fitting TRBD2. CDR1 and CDR2 (germline): SGHRS, YFSETQ. This CDR3 has 16 residues. With 0 bases clipped from V and 2 bases from J, the junction kept 4 bases outside the gene matches. DNA for the CDR3: TGCGCCAGCAGCTTGGGAGCGGGGGGCCCCACAGATACGCAGTATTTT. Its translation is CASSLGAGGPTDTQYF.

V gene TRBV5-1 combines with J gene TRBJ2-1, with D unclear. V lost 4 bases to trimming and J lost 6 bases, with 17 bases between them. Germline V gene lookup returns CDR1 SGHRS and CDR2 YFSETQ. The CDR3 is 15 residues long. The CDR3 DNA reads as TGCGCCAGCAGCATGCCTGGGCGCCCCCCCAATGAGCAGTTCTTC. This encodes CASSMPGRPPNEQFF. The complete variable domain, with remaining parts taken from reference TRBV5-1 and TRBJ2-1, reads KAGVTQTPRYLIKTRGQQVTLSCSPISGHRSVSWYQQTPGQGLQFLFEYFSETQRNKGNFPGRFSGRQFSNSRSEMNVSTLELGDSALYLCASSMPGRPPNEQFFGPGTRLTVL.

V usage is TRBV11-3 and J usage is TRBJ1-1; 7 nucleotides agree with TRBD1. The CDR3 is made up of 13 amino acids. Looked up from germline, CDR1 is SGHNT and CDR2 is YENEEA. V shed 3 bases and J 8 bases; nucleotides not matched to a gene: 6. This CDR3 reads CASSFRQGWEAFF. CDR3 nucleotides: TGTGCCAGCAGCTTCAGACAGGGATGGGAAGCTTTCTTT.

This chain connects TRBV5-4 to TRBJ2-3; 7 positions agree with TRBD2. The CDR3 sequence is 16 residues long. V was pared by 2 bases and J by 2 bases, with 8 bases of the junction left unmatched. Germline V lookup: CDR1 SGHNT, CDR2 YYREEE (reference sequence). CDR3 loop: CASSFSQRGDTDTQYF. The CDR3 DNA reads as TGTGCCAGCAGCTTCAGCCAGCGGGGCGACACAGATACGCAGTATTTT.

The chain is built from TRBV3-1 (or the pseudogene TRBV3-2) and TRBJ1-5; D not resolved. The CDR3 length is 16 residues. Looked up from germline, CDR1 is LGHDT and CDR2 is YNNKEL (reference sequence). Trimming took off 0 bases at V and 1 base at J, with 10 bases between the two ends. In DNA, the CDR3 is TGTGCCAGCAGCCAAGATGTAGGCAGGAGCAATCAGCCCCAGCATTTT. Amino acid sequence: CASSQDVGRSNQPQHF.

The gene calls are TRBV19 and TRBJ2-3; 10 bases fit TRBD2. CDR1 LNHDA and CDR2 SQIVND come from the germline V gene (reference sequence). This CDR3 is built from 15 residues. The V segment lost 6 bases and the J segment 2 bases; nucleotides outside the gene matches: 5. CDR3 amino acids: CASSGTSVYTDTQYF. In nucleotides, the CDR3 is TGTGCCAGTAGCGGGACTAGCGTGTACACAGATACGCAGTATTTT.

CDR3 amino acids: CASSIDRGYYGYTF. Written as DNA, the CDR3 is TGTGCCAGTAGTATAGATCGAGGCTACTATGGCTACACCTTC. This chain joins TRBV19 and TRBJ1-2; D gene ambiguous. From germline, CDR1 is LNHDA and CDR2 SQIVND (reference sequence). Trimming cost V 0 bases and J 3 bases, with 8 bases left between them. The length of the CDR3 is 14 residues.

This clone was counted a single time. The chain links TRBV2 to TRBJ1-1; D call uncertain. V dropped 2 bases and J dropped 1 base, with 11 bases sitting between them. CDR3 length: 15 residues. Per the germline V gene, CDR1 is SNHLY and CDR2 is FYNNEI. CDR3 bases: TGTGCCAGCAGTGAAAACGCACTCTCGAACACTGAAGCTTTCTTT. It encodes CASSENALSNTEAFF.

The genes are TRBV3-1 (or the pseudogene TRBV3-2) and TRBJ2-5; D ambiguous. With 7 bases removed from V and 4 bases from J, the gap between germline ends came to 13 bases. Germline V gives CDR1 LGHDT, CDR2 YNNKEL (reference sequence). The CDR3 consists of 13 residues. CDR3 loop: CASTSLRLETQYF. In DNA form, the CDR3 reads TGTGCCAGCACTTCCCTACGTCTAGAGACCCAGTACTTC.

The chain is built from TRBV28 and TRBJ2-5; 8 bases align to TRBD2. In germline, CDR1 is MDHEN, CDR2 SYDVKM. V shed 6 bases, J shed 5 bases, and the junction held 8 bases outside the gene matches. The CDR3 spans 14 residues. The CDR3 DNA reads as TGTGCCAGCAGCCGTCGGGGGGGGCGGGAGACCCAGTACTTC. Protein sequence: CASSRRGGRETQYF.

On this clone: Compared with germline, one end of the junction differs, possibly owing to a read error. The rearrangement links TRBV27 to TRBJ2-5; tentative D call: TRBD2 (5 bases). The CDR3 spans 14 residues. Looked up from germline, CDR1 is MNHEY and CDR2 is SMNVEV (reference sequence). CDR3 sequence reads: CASRFRGLQETQYF. The CDR3 DNA reads TGTGCCAGCCGTTTTCGGGGTTTGCAAGAGACCCAGTACTTC.

The chain links TRBV27 to TRBJ2-1; TRBD2 agrees at 7 bases. The V gene end was trimmed by 5 bases and the J gene end by 4 bases; junction bases not matched to a gene: 14. This CDR3 comprises 17 residues. Germline V gives CDR1 MNHEY, CDR2 SMNVEV (reference sequence). The CDR3 DNA reads TGTGCCAGCAGTCCCCGCGGACTAGTCGGTTTGTACAATGAGCAGTTCTTC. Its translation is CASSPRGLVGLYNEQFF.

The chain has TRBV5-4 and TRBJ1-2; 9 bases fit TRBD1. In germline, CDR1 is SGHNT, CDR2 YYREEE (reference sequence). This CDR3 is 14 amino acids long. Trimming removed 5 bases from V and 2 bases from J; junction bases left unmatched: 4. The CDR3 bases are TGTGCCAGCAGACCCGGGACAGGGAACTATGGCTACACCTTC. This encodes CASRPGTGNYGYTF. Variable domain in full (rest from reference TRBV5-4 and TRBJ1-2): ETGVTQSPTHLIKTRGQQVTLRCSSQSGHNTVSWYQQALGQGPQFIFQYYREEENGRGNFPPRFSGLQFPNYSSELNVNALELDDSALYLCASRPGTGNYGYTFGSGTRLTVV.

This clone has a handful of counts. This chain links TRBV7-9 with TRBJ1-3, with D maybe TRBD1 (6 bases). With 6 bases removed from V and 0 bases from J, the gap between germline ends came to 15 bases. The germline CDR1 and CDR2 sequences are SEHNR and FQNEAQ (reference sequence). This CDR3 is 16 amino acids long. The chain's CDR3 is CASRPNTGYSGNTIYF. CDR3 DNA sequence: TGTGCCAGCAGACCGAATACAGGGTACTCTGGAAACACCATATATTTT.

The gene calls are TRBV30 and TRBJ1-3; D is ambiguous. V lost 8 bases and J lost 0, with 11 bases in between. Germline V gives CDR1 GTSNPN, CDR2 SVGIG (reference sequence). The CDR3 consists of 13 residues. Here the CDR3 DNA reads TGTGCCCTCGCCGGTGACTCTGGAAACACCATATATTTT. Encoded protein: CALAGDSGNTIYF.

This chain links TRBV5-4 with TRBJ1-6; 8 bases match TRBD1. The V and J ends lost 2 bases and 7 bases, in that order; junction bases with no gene match: 5. From germline, CDR1 is SGHNT and CDR2 YYREEE (reference sequence). The CDR3 loop spans 15 amino acids. The CDR3 here is CASSLRTGNNSPLHF. In DNA, the CDR3 is TGTGCCAGCAGCTTACGGACAGGGAACAATTCACCCCTCCACTTT.

This chain joins TRBV28 and TRBJ1-4; perhaps TRBD1 as D (5 bases). The CDR3 sequence is 15 residues long. The germline V gene encodes CDR1 MDHEN and CDR2 SYDVKM. V was shortened by 7 bases and J by 0 bases, with 12 bases between the two germline ends. The CDR3 DNA sequence: TGTGCCAGCATAGCAGGGCAAACAACTAATGAAAAACTGTTTTTT. It codes for CASIAGQTTNEKLFF.

The chain has TRBV10-1 and TRBJ2-1, with D perhaps TRBD1 (6 bases). There are 11 residues in the CDR3. V lost 2 bases, J lost 13 bases, and 9 bases lay in between. Germline V CDR1 and CDR2: WNHNN, SYGVQD (reference sequence). CDR3 region: CASSETGIQFF. In DNA, the CDR3 is TGCGCCAGCAGTGAGACAGGGATCCAGTTCTTC.

The chain uses TRBV6-1 and TRBJ1-2, with 8 nucleotides matching TRBD1. Unmatched junction bases numbered 1, after V lost 1 base and J lost 3 bases. The germline CDR1 and CDR2 sequences are MNHNS and SASEGT. The CDR3 has 14 residues. The CDR3 loop is CASSEGGQDYGYTF. CDR3 nucleotide sequence: TGTGCCAGCAGTGAAGGGGGACAGGACTATGGCTACACCTTC.

The chain combines TRBV30 with TRBJ1-2; D may be TRBD1 (6 bases). Trimming shortened V by 0 bases and J by 13 bases, and 15 bases separated the two germline ends. Germline V gene lookup returns CDR1 GTSNPN and CDR2 SVGIG (reference sequence). CDR3 length: 12 amino acids. As DNA, the CDR3 is TGTGCCTGGAGTGTACAGGGAGGGAGGGTCACCTTC. It is translated as CAWSVQGGRVTF.

CDR3 DNA sequence: TGTGCCAGCAGCTTAGGGCAGGACAGGGGCTACAATGAGCAGTTCTTC. Amino acid sequence: CASSLGQDRGYNEQFF. The J gene is TRBJ2-1, the V gene TRBV7-6; 9 bases match TRBD1. This CDR3 comprises 16 residues. Germline CDR1 SGHVS, CDR2 FNYEAQ. J was trimmed by 3 bases and V by 1 base; bases with no gene match: 4.

The chain uses TRBV2 and TRBJ1-5; no clear D gene. V lost 2 bases and J lost 2, with 10 bases in between. Per germline, CDR1 SNHLY and CDR2 FYNNEI. The CDR3 has 15 residues. The CDR3 sequence: CASSELGLGNQPQHF. DNA for the CDR3: TGTGCCAGCAGTGAATTAGGTCTAGGCAATCAGCCCCAGCATTTT.

The V and J genes are TRBV5-1 and TRBJ1-5, with D possibly TRBD1 on 5 matching bases. The germline V and J ends were trimmed by 3 bases and 1 base, with 11 bases remaining between them. The germline V gene encodes CDR1 SGHRS and CDR2 YFSETQ. The CDR3 runs to 15 residues. CDR3 protein: CASSSSGGSNQPQHF. For the CDR3, the DNA is TGCGCCAGCAGCTCCTCGGGGGGGAGCAATCAGCCCCAGCATTTT.

This rearrangement joins TRBV6-6 to TRBJ1-5; D possibly corresponds to TRBD1 (6 bases). The V end was cut by 3 bases, the J end by 1 base, with 7 bases between. Germline loops: CDR1 MNHNY, CDR2 SVGAGI (reference sequence). The CDR3 contains 14 residues. This CDR3 is CASSYTGSNQPQHF. CDR3 bases: TGTGCCAGCAGTTATACAGGGAGCAATCAGCCCCAGCATTTT.

The chain links TRBV27 to TRBJ2-7; 9 bases fit TRBD2. The CDR3 is made up of 15 amino acids. V gave up 2 bases and J gave up 0 bases; unmatched junction bases: 2. CDR1 is MNHEY and CDR2 is SMNVEV in the germline V gene (reference sequence). The CDR3 here is CASSLAGGSSYEQYV. CDR3 DNA: TGTGCCAGCAGTTTAGCGGGGGGGAGCTCCTACGAGCAGTACGTC.

This chain links TRBV9 with TRBJ2-1; D may be TRBD2 (6 bases). The V end was cut by 3 bases, the J end by 4 bases, with 17 bases between. Per the germline V gene, CDR1 is SGDLS and CDR2 is YYNGEE. This CDR3 comprises 16 residues. The CDR3 protein is CASSAEGRLRYNEQFF. CDR3 DNA: TGTGCCAGCAGCGCGGAGGGGCGGTTAAGGTACAATGAGCAGTTCTTC.